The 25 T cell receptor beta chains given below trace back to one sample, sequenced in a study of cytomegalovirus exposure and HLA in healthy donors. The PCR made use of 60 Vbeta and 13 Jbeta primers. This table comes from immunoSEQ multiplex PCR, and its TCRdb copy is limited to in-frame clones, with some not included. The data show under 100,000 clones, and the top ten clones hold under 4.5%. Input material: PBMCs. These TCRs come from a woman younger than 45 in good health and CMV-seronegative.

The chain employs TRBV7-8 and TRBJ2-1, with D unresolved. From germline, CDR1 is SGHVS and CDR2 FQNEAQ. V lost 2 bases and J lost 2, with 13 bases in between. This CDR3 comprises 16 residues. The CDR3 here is CASSLKRLVPYNEQFF. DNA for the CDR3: TGTGCCAGCAGCTTAAAGAGGCTAGTCCCCTACAATGAGCAGTTCTTC. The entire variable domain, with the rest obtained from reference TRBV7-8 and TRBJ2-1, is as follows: GAGVSQSPRYKVAKRGQDVALRCDPISGHVSLFWYQQALGQGPEFLTYFQNEAQLDKSGLPSDRFFAERPEGSVSTLKIQRTQQEDSAVYLCASSLKRLVPYNEQFFGPGTRLTVL.

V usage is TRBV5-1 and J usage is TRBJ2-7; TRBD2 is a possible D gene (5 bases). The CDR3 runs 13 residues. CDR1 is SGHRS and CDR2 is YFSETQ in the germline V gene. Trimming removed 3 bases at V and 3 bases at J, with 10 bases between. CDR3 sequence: CASSSAGGYEQYF. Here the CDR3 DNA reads TGCGCCAGCAGCTCCGCAGGAGGCTACGAGCAGTACTTC.

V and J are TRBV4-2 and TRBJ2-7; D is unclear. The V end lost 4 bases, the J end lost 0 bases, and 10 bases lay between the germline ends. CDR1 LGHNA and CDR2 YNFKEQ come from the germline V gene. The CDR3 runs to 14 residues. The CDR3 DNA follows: TGTGCCAGCAGCCTTGATCGGTACTCCTACGAGCAGTACTTC. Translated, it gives CASSLDRYSYEQYF.

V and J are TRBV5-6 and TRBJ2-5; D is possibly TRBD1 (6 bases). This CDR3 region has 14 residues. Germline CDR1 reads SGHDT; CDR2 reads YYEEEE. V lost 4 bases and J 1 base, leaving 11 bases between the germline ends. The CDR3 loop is CASSRQQGQETQYF. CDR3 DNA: TGTGCCAGCAGCCGCCAACAGGGCCAAGAGACCCAGTACTTC.

The CDR3 loop reads CSVVTPEATEAFF. CDR3 in DNA: TGCAGCGTTGTGACCCCTGAGGCCACTGAAGCTTTCTTT. The chain carries TRBV29-1 and TRBJ1-1; D gene ambiguous. Germline V gene data show CDR1 as SQVTM and CDR2 as ANQGSEA. V was cut by 4 bases and J by 4 bases, with 13 bases left in between. This CDR3 region has 13 residues.

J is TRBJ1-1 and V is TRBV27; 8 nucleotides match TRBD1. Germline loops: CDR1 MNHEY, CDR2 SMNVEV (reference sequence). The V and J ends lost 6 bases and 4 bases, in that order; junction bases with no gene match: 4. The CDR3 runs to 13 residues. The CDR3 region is CASSRTGSTEAFF. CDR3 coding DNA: TGTGCCAGCAGCCGGACAGGGAGCACTGAAGCTTTCTTT.

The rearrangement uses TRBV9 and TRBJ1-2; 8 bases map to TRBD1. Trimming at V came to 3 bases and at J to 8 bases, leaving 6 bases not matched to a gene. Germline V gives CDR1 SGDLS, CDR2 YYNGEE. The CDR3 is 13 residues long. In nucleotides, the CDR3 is TGTGCCAGCAGCGCTCAGGGGGCGTACGGCTACACCTTC. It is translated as CASSAQGAYGYTF.

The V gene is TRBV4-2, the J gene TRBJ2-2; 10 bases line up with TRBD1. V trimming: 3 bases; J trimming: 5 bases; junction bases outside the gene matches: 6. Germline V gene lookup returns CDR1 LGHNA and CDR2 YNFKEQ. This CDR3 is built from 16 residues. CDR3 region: CASSHSRDRGTGELFF. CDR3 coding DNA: TGTGCCAGCAGCCACTCCCGGGACAGGGGAACCGGGGAGCTGTTTTTT.

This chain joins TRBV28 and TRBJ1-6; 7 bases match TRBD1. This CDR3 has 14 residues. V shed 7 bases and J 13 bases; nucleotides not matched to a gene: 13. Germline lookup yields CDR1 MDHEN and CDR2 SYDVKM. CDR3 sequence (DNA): TGTGCCAGCACTTCCGGGACAGTCTTTTCGCCCCTCCACTTT. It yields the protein CASTSGTVFSPLHF.

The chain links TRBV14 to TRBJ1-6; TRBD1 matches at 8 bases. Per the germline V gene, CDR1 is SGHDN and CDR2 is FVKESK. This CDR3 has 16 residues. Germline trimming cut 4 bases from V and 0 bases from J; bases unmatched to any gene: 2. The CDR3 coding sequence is TGTGCCAGCAGCCCCGGGACAGGCTCCTATAATTCACCCCTCCACTTT. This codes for CASSPGTGSYNSPLHF. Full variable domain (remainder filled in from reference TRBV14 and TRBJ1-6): EAGVTQFPSHSVIEKGQTVTLRCDPISGHDNLYWYRRVMGKEIKFLLHFVKESKQDESGMPNNRFLAERTGGTYSTLKVQPAELEDSGVYFCASSPGTGSYNSPLHFGNGTRLTVT.

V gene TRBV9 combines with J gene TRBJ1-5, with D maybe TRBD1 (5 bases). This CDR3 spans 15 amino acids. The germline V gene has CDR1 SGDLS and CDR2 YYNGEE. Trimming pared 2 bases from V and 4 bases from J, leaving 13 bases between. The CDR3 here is CASSVGGVLNQPQHF. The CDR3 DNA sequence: TGTGCCAGCAGCGTTGGAGGGGTTTTAAATCAGCCCCAGCATTTT.

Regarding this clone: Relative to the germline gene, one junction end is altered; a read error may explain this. The CDR3 sequence is CASSTTGEVNQPRHF. The CDR3 DNA is TGTGCCAGCAGCACGACAGGGGAGGTTAACCAGCCCCGGCATTTT. The chain couples TRBV28 to TRBJ1-5; 8 bases match TRBD1. The CDR3 is 15 amino acids. Germline loops: CDR1 MDHEN, CDR2 SYDVKM.

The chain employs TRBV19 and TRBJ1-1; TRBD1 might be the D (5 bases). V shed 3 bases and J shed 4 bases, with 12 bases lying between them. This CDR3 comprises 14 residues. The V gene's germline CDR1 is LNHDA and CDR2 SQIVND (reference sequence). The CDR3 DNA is TGTGCCAGTAGTATCGGGCAGGGCCCCACTGAAGCTTTCTTT. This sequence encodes CASSIGQGPTEAFF.

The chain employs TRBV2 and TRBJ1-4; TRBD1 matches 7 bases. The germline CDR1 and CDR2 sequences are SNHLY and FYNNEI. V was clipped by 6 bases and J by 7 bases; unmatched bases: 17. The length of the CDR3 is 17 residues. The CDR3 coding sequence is TGTGCCAGCAGGTGGGATCCTTCCGGGACAGCCAGTGAAAAACTGTTTTTT. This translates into CASRWDPSGTASEKLFF.

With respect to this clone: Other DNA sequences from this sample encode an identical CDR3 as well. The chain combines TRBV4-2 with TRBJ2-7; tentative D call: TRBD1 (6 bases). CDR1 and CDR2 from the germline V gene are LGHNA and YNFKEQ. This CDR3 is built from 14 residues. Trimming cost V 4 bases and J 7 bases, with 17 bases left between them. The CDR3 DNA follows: TGTGCCAGCAGCCCAGATGACAGGTCTGAGGAGCAGTACTTC. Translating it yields CASSPDDRSEEQYF.

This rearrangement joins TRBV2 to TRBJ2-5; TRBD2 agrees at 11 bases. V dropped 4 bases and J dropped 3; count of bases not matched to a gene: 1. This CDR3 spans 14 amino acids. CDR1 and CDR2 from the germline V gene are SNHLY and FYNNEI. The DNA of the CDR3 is TGTGCCAGCAGTGCGGGACTAGCGGAAGAGACCCAGTACTTC. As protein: CASSAGLAEETQYF.

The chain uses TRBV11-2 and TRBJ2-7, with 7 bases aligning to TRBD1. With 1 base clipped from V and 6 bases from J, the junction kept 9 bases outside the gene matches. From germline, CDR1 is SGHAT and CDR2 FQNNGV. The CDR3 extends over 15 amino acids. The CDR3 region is CASSLVGTAAGEQYF. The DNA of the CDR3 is TGTGCCAGCAGCTTAGTCGGGACAGCAGCTGGCGAGCAGTACTTC. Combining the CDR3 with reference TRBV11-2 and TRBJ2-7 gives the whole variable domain EAGVAQSPRYKIIEKRQSVAFWCNPISGHATLYWYQQILGQGPKLLIQFQNNGVVDDSQLPKDRFSAERLKGVDSTLKIQPAKLEDSAVYLCASSLVGTAAGEQYFGPGTRLTVT.

In DNA, the CDR3 is TGTGCCAGTACTAAAAGCGGGAGCTCCTACAATGAGCAGTTCTTC. Its protein is CASTKSGSSYNEQFF. V and J are TRBV19 and TRBJ2-1, with TRBD2 matching 8 bases. Germline V gene lookup returns CDR1 LNHDA and CDR2 SQIVND (reference sequence). Unmatched junction bases numbered 5, after V lost 7 bases and J lost 0 bases. The CDR3 runs 15 residues.

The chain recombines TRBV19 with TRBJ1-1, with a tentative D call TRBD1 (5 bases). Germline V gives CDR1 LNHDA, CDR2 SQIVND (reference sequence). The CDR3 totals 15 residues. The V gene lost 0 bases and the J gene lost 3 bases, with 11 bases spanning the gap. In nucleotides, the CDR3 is TGTGCCAGTAGTATAGATCCAGGGTTCTACACTGAAGCTTTCTTT. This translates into CASSIDPGFYTEAFF.

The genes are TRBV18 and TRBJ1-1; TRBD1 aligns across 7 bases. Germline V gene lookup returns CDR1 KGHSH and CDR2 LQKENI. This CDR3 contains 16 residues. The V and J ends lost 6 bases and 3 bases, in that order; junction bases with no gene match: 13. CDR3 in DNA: TGTGCCAGCTCCCCTGGCGAGGGGGCGTTTTACACTGAAGCTTTCTTT. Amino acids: CASSPGEGAFYTEAFF.

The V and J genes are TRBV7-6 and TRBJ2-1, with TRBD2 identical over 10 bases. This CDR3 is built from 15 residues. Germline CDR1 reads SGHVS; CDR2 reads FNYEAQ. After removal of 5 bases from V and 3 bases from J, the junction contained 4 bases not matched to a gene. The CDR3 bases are TGTGCCAGCAGCCCACTAGCGGGACTCTACAATGAGCAGTTCTTC. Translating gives CASSPLAGLYNEQFF.

CDR3 nucleotide sequence: TGTGCCAGCAGTGATGAAGGGACAGGTTACGAAAAACTGTTTTTT. Translating it yields CASSDEGTGYEKLFF. The chain links TRBV6-1 to TRBJ1-4; 8 bases map to TRBD1. CDR1 and CDR2 (germline): MNHNS, SASEGT. J was trimmed by 8 bases and V by 3 bases; bases with no gene match: 8. There are 15 residues in the CDR3.

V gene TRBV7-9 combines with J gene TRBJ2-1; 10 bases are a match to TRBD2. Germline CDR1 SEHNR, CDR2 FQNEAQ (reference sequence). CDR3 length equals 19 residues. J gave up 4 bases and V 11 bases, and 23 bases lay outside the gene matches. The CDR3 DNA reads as TGTGCCTCCCGAAAAGGACGAGTGGGAACTAGCGGGAATTACAATGAGCAGTTCTTC. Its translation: CASRKGRVGTSGNYNEQFF.

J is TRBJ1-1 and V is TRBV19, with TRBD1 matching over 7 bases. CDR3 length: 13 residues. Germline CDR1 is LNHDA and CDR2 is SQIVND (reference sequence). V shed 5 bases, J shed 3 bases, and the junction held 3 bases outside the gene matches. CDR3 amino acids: CASSFTGDTEAFF. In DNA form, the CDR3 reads TGTGCCAGTAGTTTCACAGGGGACACTGAAGCTTTCTTT.

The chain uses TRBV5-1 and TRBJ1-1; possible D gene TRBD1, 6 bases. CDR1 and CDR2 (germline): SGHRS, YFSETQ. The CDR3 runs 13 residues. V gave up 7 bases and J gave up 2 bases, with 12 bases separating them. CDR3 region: CASGGGSNTEAFF. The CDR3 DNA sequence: TGCGCCAGCGGGGGCGGGAGTAACACTGAAGCTTTCTTT.